The 22 T cell receptor beta chains below all came from one sample that was sequenced in a study of T cells in Graves' hyperthyroidism and ophthalmopathy (dated by TCRdb to about 2019). Libraries were built with multiplex PCR. TCRdb lists the instrument as Illumina HiSeq 2000. The TCR beta CDR3 regions were amplified from RNA transcripts. The TCR CDR3 was subjected to a first round of RT-PCR using the HTBI primer set and the Qiagen OneStep RT-PCR kit. The public sequencing data were trimmed at Q25 with fastp and processed into clonotypes with MiXCR by TCRdb, which kept only in-frame beta chains. Each entry is one CDR3 protein sequence, shown with its most common DNA and genes. This sample is represented by approximately 480,000 distinct CDR3 sequences; about 20% of them were singletons. Of the sample, about 30% is held by the ten largest clones. Sequenced: blood. The receptors stem from a man aged 18 to 30 with Graves' hyperthyroidism.

In this sample, this clonotype turned up many times. V and J are TRBV28 and TRBJ1-5, with 8 bases aligning to TRBD1. J was trimmed by 5 bases and V by 3 bases; bases with no gene match: 9. The CDR3 runs to 16 residues. CDR1 is MDHEN, CDR2 SYDVKM, per germline. The CDR3 loop is CASSFPDRAGYQPQHF. DNA of the CDR3: TGTGCCAGCAGTTTTCCGGACAGGGCCGGCTATCAGCCCCAGCATTTT.

Ten or more counts support this clonotype. V gene TRBV7-8 combines with J gene TRBJ1-3; 7 positions agree with TRBD1. V shed 6 bases, J shed 3 bases, and the junction held 11 bases outside the gene matches. The CDR3 has 16 residues. In germline, CDR1 is SGHVS, CDR2 FQNEAQ. CDR3 DNA: TGTGCCAGCAGTTCAGTTAACAGGGGTCATGGAAACACCATATATTTT. This encodes CASSSVNRGHGNTIYF. Based on the CDR3 plus reference TRBV7-8 and TRBJ1-3, the full variable domain is GAGVSQSPRYKVAKRGQDVALRCDPISGHVSLFWYQQALGQGPEFLTYFQNEAQLDKSGLPSDRFFAERPEGSVSTLKIQRTQQEDSAVYLCASSSVNRGHGNTIYFGEGSWLTVV.

CDR3 amino acids: CASSHGGGPSYEQYF. Written as DNA, the CDR3 is TGTGCCAGCAGCCACGGTGGGGGGCCCTCCTACGAGCAGTACTTC. The chain carries TRBV28 and TRBJ2-7; the D call may be TRBD1 or TRBD2 (6 bases each). Trimming shortened V by 6 bases and J by 0 bases, and 15 bases separated the two germline ends. Looked up from germline, CDR1 is MDHEN and CDR2 is SYDVKM. The CDR3 loop spans 15 amino acids.

This clonotype came up many times. The rearrangement joins TRBV5-1 to TRBJ1-2; the D gene is possibly TRBD1 (6 bases). Germline V lookup: CDR1 SGHRS, CDR2 YFSETQ. The CDR3 loop spans 16 amino acids. The V and J ends lost 4 bases and 3 bases respectively, with 19 bases between them. CDR3 in DNA: TGCGCCAGCAGCAGCCCCCAGGGGAAATTAGACTATGGCTACACCTTC. This translates into CASSSPQGKLDYGYTF. Together with reference TRBV5-1 and TRBJ1-2, the CDR3 gives the full variable domain: KAGVTQTPRYLIKTRGQQVTLSCSPISGHRSVSWYQQTPGQGLQFLFEYFSETQRNKGNFPGRFSGRQFSNSRSEMNVSTLELGDSALYLCASSSPQGKLDYGYTFGSGTRLTVV.

Many counts were recorded for this clonotype. V and J are TRBV15 and TRBJ1-5, with no clear D. Germline CDR1 LNHNV, CDR2 YYDKDF (reference sequence). The CDR3 consists of 14 residues. Trimming cost V 5 bases and J 5 bases, with 13 bases left between them. The CDR3 sequence is CATSVDGLDQPQHF. DNA of the CDR3: TGTGCCACCAGCGTCGACGGACTAGATCAGCCCCAGCATTTT.

Comment on this clonotype: A much larger clonotype is one base distant, so this may be a read error. The J gene is TRBJ1-1, the V gene TRBV19; the D gene is possibly TRBD1 (5 bases). CDR1 and CDR2 from the germline V gene are LNHDA and SQIVND (reference sequence). There are 14 residues in the CDR3. As DNA, the CDR3 is TGTGCCAGTAGTATGGGGGGTCGGAACACTGAAGCTTGCTTT. Translated: CASSMGGRNTEACF.

In its sample, this clonotype was seen many times. The chain is built from TRBV28 and TRBJ1-5; D not certain. The V gene's germline CDR1 is MDHEN and CDR2 SYDVKM. Trimming removed 6 bases at V and 7 bases at J, with 10 bases between. The CDR3 is made up of 12 amino acids. For the CDR3, the DNA is TGTGCCAGCAGGGCAGTCCAACAGCCCCAGCATTTT. Amino acid sequence: CASRAVQQPQHF.

At least ten counts were recorded for this clonotype. The V call is TRBV24-1, the J call TRBJ2-7; 7 bases line up with TRBD1. The CDR3 runs 15 residues. V lost 3 bases, J lost 5 bases, and 9 bases stayed unmatched. The germline V gene encodes CDR1 KGHDR and CDR2 SFDVKD. CDR3 sequence reads: CATSDPGTGAHEQYF. The CDR3 DNA reads TGTGCCACCAGTGATCCCGGTACAGGGGCTCACGAGCAGTACTTC.

This clonotype was recorded many times. The chain joins TRBV9 to TRBJ2-5, with 8 bases aligning to TRBD2. Germline assignment: CDR1 SGDLS and CDR2 YYNGEE. The CDR3 is 14 amino acids. Trimming at V came to 3 bases and at J to 5 bases, leaving 6 bases not matched to a gene. The CDR3 nucleotides read TGTGCCAGCAGCGCAACTGCGGGGGGCGAGACCCAGTACTTC. It yields the protein CASSATAGGETQYF.

This clonotype was observed many times. The V call is TRBV28, the J call TRBJ2-7; no clear D. CDR1 is MDHEN and CDR2 is SYDVKM in the germline V gene. Trimming stripped 6 bases from V and 3 bases from J, with 6 bases between. The CDR3 is made up of 11 amino acids. For the CDR3, the DNA is TGTGCCAGCAGGATTGGCTACGAGCAGTACTTC. Translating gives CASRIGYEQYF.

This chain connects TRBV19 to TRBJ1-5; D might be TRBD1 (6 bases). The CDR3 contains 18 residues. V shed 0 bases and J shed 0 bases, with 15 bases lying between them. The germline CDR1 and CDR2 sequences are LNHDA and SQIVND (reference sequence). CDR3 DNA: TGTGCCAGTAGTATAGATGGGACACGGTTGAATAGCAATCAGCCCCAGCATTTT. Amino acids: CASSIDGTRLNSNQPQHF.

This clonotype occurred many times. This chain joins TRBV2 and TRBJ2-5; 9 bases are shared with TRBD2. The germline V gene encodes CDR1 SNHLY and CDR2 FYNNEI. The V gene end was trimmed by 1 base and the J gene end by 7 bases; junction bases not matched to a gene: 7. The CDR3 has 15 residues. The CDR3, as DNA: TGTGCCAGCAGTGAAGGTAGCGGGGGTCAGGGGACCCAGTACTTC. Protein: CASSEGSGGQGTQYF. Supplemented by reference TRBV2 and TRBJ2-5, the full variable domain reads EPEVTQTPSHQVTQMGQEVILRCVPISNHLYFYWYRQILGQKVEFLVSFYNNEISEKSEIFDDQFSVERPDGSNFTLKIRSTKLEDSAMYFCASSEGSGGQGTQYFGPGTRLLVL.

This chain connects TRBV12-3 or TRBV12-4 to TRBJ2-7, with 9 nucleotides matching TRBD2. This CDR3 contains 16 residues. Trimming at V came to 5 bases and at J to 2 bases, leaving 10 bases not matched to a gene. CDR3 sequence: CASSPPGLAKTYEQYF. Written as DNA, the CDR3 is TGTGCCAGCAGTCCCCCCGGACTAGCGAAAACCTACGAGCAGTACTTC.

This clonotype was seen only a few times. The V and J genes are TRBV20-1 and TRBJ2-7; tentatively, D is TRBD1 (6 bases). V lost 6 bases and J lost 4, with 19 bases in between. The CDR3 runs to 14 residues. Germline loops: CDR1 DFQATT, CDR2 SNEGSKA (reference sequence). CDR3 sequence (DNA): TGCAGTGCCACCTCGGACAGAGCACTATACGAGCAGTACTTC. It translates to CSATSDRALYEQYF.

The V call is TRBV6-5, the J call TRBJ2-2, with 7 bases aligning to TRBD1. The CDR3 sequence is 15 residues long. The germline gives CDR1 MNHEY, CDR2 SVGAGI. V dropped 2 bases and J dropped 4; count of bases not matched to a gene: 4. CDR3 DNA: TGTGCCAGCAGTTACGTGGCAGGGGGCACCGGGGAGCTGTTTTTT. It specifies CASSYVAGGTGELFF.

This clonotype was recorded at least ten times. The chain recombines TRBV12-3 or TRBV12-4 with TRBJ1-1; 7 bases agree with TRBD1. The trim removed 3 bases at V and 5 bases at J, leaving 3 bases unmatched. CDR3 length: 13 residues. The CDR3 DNA sequence: TGTGCCAGCAGTTTGACGGGACAGACTGAAGCTTTCTTT. It specifies CASSLTGQTEAFF.

This clonotype was picked up many times. The chain links TRBV2 to TRBJ2-7; D call uncertain. CDR1 is SNHLY, CDR2 FYNNEI, per germline. Trimming cost V 3 bases and J 7 bases, with 10 bases left between them. The CDR3 sequence is 12 residues long. The CDR3 loop reads CASSDWQTEQYF. CDR3 DNA: TGTGCCAGCAGTGACTGGCAAACGGAGCAGTACTTC. The entire variable domain, with the rest obtained from reference TRBV2 and TRBJ2-7, is as follows: EPEVTQTPSHQVTQMGQEVILRCVPISNHLYFYWYRQILGQKVEFLVSFYNNEISEKSEIFDDQFSVERPDGSNFTLKIRSTKLEDSAMYFCASSDWQTEQYFGPGTRLTVT.

Many counts were recorded for this clonotype. The CDR3 sequence is CASSEGDRTYEQYF. In nucleotides, the CDR3 is TGTGCCAGCAGTGAAGGGGACAGAACCTACGAGCAGTACTTC. This rearrangement joins TRBV2 to TRBJ2-7; the match to TRBD1 covers 7 bases. CDR1 is SNHLY and CDR2 is FYNNEI in the germline V gene. This CDR3 region has 14 residues. V was clipped by 1 base and J by 2 bases; unmatched bases: 2.

This clonotype was recorded a few times. The genes are TRBV3-1 and TRBJ2-7; D gene unclear. There are 13 residues in the CDR3. Trimming shortened V by 1 base and J by 6 bases, and 10 bases separated the two germline ends. Germline lookup yields CDR1 LGHDT and CDR2 YNNKEL (reference sequence). CDR3 region: CASSQVMKGEQYF. In DNA, the CDR3 is TGTGCCAGCAGCCAAGTTATGAAGGGCGAGCAGTACTTC.

This clonotype was seen repeatedly, ten times or more. The J gene is TRBJ2-5, the V gene TRBV27; TRBD2 aligns across 10 bases. The V gene end was trimmed by 5 bases and the J gene end by 4 bases; junction bases not matched to a gene: 13. The CDR3 totals 17 residues. CDR1 MNHEY and CDR2 SMNVEV come from the germline V gene (reference sequence). This chain's CDR3 is CASSPQPLAGDLETQYF. In nucleotides, the CDR3 is TGTGCCAGCAGTCCCCAGCCCCTAGCGGGGGATCTAGAGACCCAGTACTTC.

This chain connects TRBV7-2 to TRBJ1-1; no reliable D call. Germline CDR1 and CDR2: SGHTA and FQGNSA. V lost 5 bases and J lost 5, with 18 bases in between. The CDR3 covers 15 residues. The CDR3 nucleotides are TGTGCCAGCAGCACCCAAAACGTGGCTGGGACTGAAGCTTTCTTT. This gives the protein CASSTQNVAGTEAFF.

The gene calls are TRBV20-1 and TRBJ2-4, with 8 bases identical to TRBD2. Trimming removed 3 bases from V and 6 bases from J; junction bases left unmatched: 7. This CDR3 is built from 14 residues. Germline values: CDR1 DFQATT, CDR2 SNEGSKA (reference sequence). The DNA of the CDR3 is TGCAGTGCTAGCGGAGCGGGGGCCGTAAACATTCAGTACTTC. It translates to CSASGAGAVNIQYF.